Listed here are 31 T cell receptor beta chains from one sample, sequenced in a study of T cell responses to AZD1222 COVID-19 vaccine. Measured with immunoSEQ multiplex PCR; TCRdb has only the in-frame clones, and not every one. The profile covers 65,000 to 70,000 clones, with about four fifths appearing a single time and approximately 5.4% taken by the ten largest. This specimen was peripheral blood, taken on day 0 of AZD1222 vaccination. Every receptor here comes from an adult in good health.

The chain is built from TRBV13 and TRBJ2-7; either TRBD1 or TRBD2 may supply D (5 bases each). With 2 bases removed from V and 2 bases from J, the gap between germline ends came to 10 bases. This CDR3 is 14 amino acids long. CDR1 and CDR2 from the germline V gene are PRHDT and FYEKMQ (reference sequence). The DNA for the CDR3 is TGTGCCAGCAGCTTACAGAGGGGCCCCTACGAGCAGTACTTC. It codes for CASSLQRGPYEQYF.

The chain joins TRBV28 to TRBJ2-7; tentatively, D is TRBD1 or TRBD2 (5 bases each). This CDR3 is built from 13 residues. CDR1 and CDR2 (germline): MDHEN, SYDVKM. Trimming removed 7 bases at V and 6 bases at J, with 16 bases between. CDR3: CASIGDGYTEQYF. CDR3 coding DNA: TGTGCCAGCATCGGGGACGGCTATACCGAGCAGTACTTC.

This chain joins TRBV30 and TRBJ2-5; D remains unclear. V was shortened by 2 bases and J by 4 bases, with 14 bases between the two germline ends. Germline CDR1 and CDR2: GTSNPN and SVGIG (reference sequence). The CDR3 runs to 14 residues. The CDR3 bases are TGTGCCTGGAGTTCCAAAGTGGTGCGAGAGACCCAGTACTTC. Translation gives CAWSSKVVRETQYF.

The rearrangement links TRBV15 to TRBJ1-6; D call uncertain. Between the trimmed V and J ends, which lost 0 bases and 7 bases, there was a span of 7 bases. Germline values: CDR1 LNHNV, CDR2 YYDKDF (reference sequence). The CDR3 is 14 amino acids. The CDR3 DNA reads as TGTGCCACCAGCAGAGATCATGTGAATTCACCCCTCCACTTT. Protein sequence: CATSRDHVNSPLHF. The full variable domain, completed using reference TRBV15 and TRBJ1-6, is DAMVIQNPRYQVTQFGKPVTLSCSQTLNHNVMYWYQQKSSQAPKLLFHYYDKDFNNEADTPDNFQSRRPNTSFCFLDIRSPGLGDTAMYLCATSRDHVNSPLHFGNGTRLTVT.

This clone has more than one count but fewer than ten. The chain combines TRBV10-2 with TRBJ1-5; D might be TRBD1 (6 bases). This CDR3 has 13 amino acids. V lost 6 bases and J 4 bases, leaving 10 bases between the germline ends. CDR1 is WSHSY and CDR2 is SAAADI in the germline V gene. The CDR3 loop reads CASRQGGNQPQHF. The DNA of the CDR3 is TGCGCCAGCAGACAGGGCGGTAATCAGCCCCAGCATTTT.

The chain combines TRBV11-3 with TRBJ1-3; 7 nucleotides agree with TRBD1. Germline V gives CDR1 SGHNT, CDR2 YENEEA. This CDR3 is built from 15 residues. With 2 bases clipped from V and 3 bases from J, the junction kept 4 bases outside the gene matches. The CDR3 reads CASSLRGGGGNTIYF. CDR3 nucleotide sequence: TGTGCCAGCAGCTTAAGAGGGGGCGGTGGAAACACCATATATTTT.

The chain joins TRBV11-2 to TRBJ2-1; D is unresolved. Germline V gene data show CDR1 as SGHAT and CDR2 as FQNNGV. This CDR3 is built from 13 residues. V lost 5 bases, J lost 3 bases, and 8 bases lay in between. Here the CDR3 reads CASSLVNYNEQFF. For the CDR3, the DNA is TGTGCCAGCAGCCTCGTAAACTACAATGAGCAGTTCTTC.

This clone was observed a few times. The rearrangement joins TRBV10-2 to TRBJ2-7; D may correspond to TRBD1 or TRBD2 (5 bases each). This CDR3 is built from 13 residues. CDR1 WSHSY and CDR2 SAAADI come from the germline V gene. Between the trimmed V and J ends, which lost 5 bases and 6 bases, there was a span of 14 bases. For the CDR3, the DNA is TGCGCCAGCAGTCGGGACCCACCCGGCGAGCAGTACTTC. Translated, it gives CASSRDPPGEQYF.

This chain connects TRBV11-3 to TRBJ2-7; no definite D call. Trimming cost V 2 bases and J 2 bases, with 22 bases left between them. The CDR3 spans 18 residues. CDR1 is SGHNT and CDR2 is YENEEA in the germline V gene. CDR3 DNA sequence: TGTGCCAGCAGCTTACGGAATTCTCTGCCGGTCTTACCCTACGAGCAGTACTTC. This gives the protein CASSLRNSLPVLPYEQYF.

The rearrangement links TRBV3-1 (or the pseudogene TRBV3-2) to TRBJ2-7, with D perhaps TRBD1 (5 bases). CDR3 length: 13 residues. Germline assignment: CDR1 LGHDT and CDR2 YNNKEL (reference sequence). The V end lost 4 bases, the J end lost 6 bases, and 13 bases lay between the germline ends. The CDR3 is CASSRRQGGEQYF. In DNA form, the CDR3 reads TGTGCCAGCAGCCGCCGCCAGGGTGGCGAGCAGTACTTC.

The chain is built from TRBV15 and TRBJ2-6; D is tentatively TRBD1 or TRBD2 (5 bases each). Germline V CDR1 and CDR2: LNHNV, YYDKDF (reference sequence). The CDR3 runs to 14 residues. Trimming stripped 7 bases from V and 3 bases from J, with 10 bases between. The CDR3 DNA reads as TGTGCCACCACCTGGGGGTATGGGGCCAACGTCCTGACTTTC. Its protein product is CATTWGYGANVLTF.

The J gene is TRBJ1-6, the V gene TRBV5-1; no definite D call. This CDR3 region has 19 residues. Germline-derived CDR1 and CDR2 are SGHRS and YFSETQ. The ends were cut back, 4 bases at V and 0 bases at J, with 20 bases in the middle. The CDR3 DNA reads TGCGCCAGCAGCCTCCGCGCCAGCCCTACGAGCTCCTATAATTCACCCCTCCACTTT. Translating it yields CASSLRASPTSSYNSPLHF.

The rearrangement links TRBV5-4 to TRBJ2-5; TRBD1 is a possible D gene (5 bases). V lost 6 bases to trimming and J lost 1 base, with 10 bases between them. Germline CDR1 reads SGHNT; CDR2 reads YYREEE (reference sequence). The CDR3 covers 13 residues. The CDR3 protein is CASNETVQETQYF. CDR3 nucleotides: TGTGCCAGCAATGAGACAGTCCAAGAGACCCAGTACTTC.

The V and J genes are TRBV9 and TRBJ2-1; unclear D gene. Deletions cut 3 bases from V and 0 bases from J, with 7 bases between. Germline V gives CDR1 SGDLS, CDR2 YYNGEE. The CDR3 has 14 amino acids. The CDR3 region has the DNA TGTGCCAGCAGCGGGGTCTTCTCCTACAATGAGCAGTTCTTC. As protein: CASSGVFSYNEQFF.

The genes are TRBV7-9 and TRBJ2-2; a weak D match, TRBD1 (6 bases). Germline values: CDR1 SEHNR, CDR2 FQNEAQ (reference sequence). CDR3 length: 14 residues. V was trimmed by 5 bases and J by 4 bases, leaving 11 bases between them. The DNA of the CDR3 is TGTGCCAGCAGCGACGACAGGCCCACCGGGGAGCTGTTTTTT. It yields the protein CASSDDRPTGELFF.

The chain carries TRBV30 and TRBJ2-5, with D unresolved. The CDR3 length is 11 residues. The V end was cut by 1 base, the J end by 7 bases, with 7 bases between. CDR1 is GTSNPN, CDR2 SVGIG, per germline (reference sequence). CDR3 region: CAWSGSGTQYF. The CDR3 region has the DNA TGTGCCTGGAGTGGGTCAGGGACCCAGTACTTC.

The J gene is TRBJ2-7, the V gene TRBV19; 8 positions match TRBD1. CDR1 and CDR2 (germline): LNHDA, SQIVND (reference sequence). CDR3 size: 14 residues. The V segment lost 5 bases and the J segment 5 bases; nucleotides outside the gene matches: 8. In DNA, the CDR3 is TGTGCCAGTAGTCCAAGGACAGGGTCTCACGAGCAGTACTTC. It yields the protein CASSPRTGSHEQYF.

The gene calls are TRBV2 and TRBJ1-4; 8 bases are a match to TRBD1. This CDR3 region has 14 residues. The J segment lost 11 bases and the V segment lost 5 bases, leaving 10 bases of the junction unmatched. Germline values: CDR1 SNHLY, CDR2 FYNNEI. CDR3 nucleotide sequence: TGTGCCAGCAGTAAGGACAGGGACGACGTTAAACTGTTTTTT. It is translated as CASSKDRDDVKLFF.

The CDR3: CASSQDPVLGVLTF. In DNA, the CDR3 is TGCGCCAGCAGCCAAGATCCCGTATTGGGGGTCCTGACTTTC. The chain is built from TRBV4-3 and TRBJ2-6; no clear D. The CDR3 is 14 residues long. Per the germline V gene, CDR1 is LGHNA and CDR2 is YSLEER. V was shortened by 0 bases and J by 13 bases, with 13 bases between the two germline ends.

This rearrangement joins TRBV7-2 to TRBJ1-1; 11 bases agree with TRBD1. The V and J ends lost 1 base and 11 bases, in that order; junction bases with no gene match: 12. The CDR3 extends over 16 amino acids. CDR1 is SGHTA, CDR2 FQGNSA, per germline. CDR3 DNA: TGTGCCAGCAGCTTAGAGATTATCGGGACAGGGGGTCGGGCTTTCTTT. Translation: CASSLEIIGTGGRAFF.

The sample holds one count of this clone. The chain has TRBV12-3 or TRBV12-4 and TRBJ1-2, with D possibly TRBD1 on 6 matching bases. The CDR3 is made up of 12 amino acids. V shed 6 bases and J shed 10 bases, with 15 bases lying between them. CDR3: CASSPGTPNYTF. The CDR3 DNA sequence: TGTGCCAGCAGCCCCGGGACACCCAACTACACCTTC.

The V gene is TRBV24-1, the J gene TRBJ2-5, with D possibly being TRBD1 (6 bases). The germline CDR1 and CDR2 sequences are KGHDR and SFDVKD. Trimming removed 4 bases from V and 2 bases from J, with 19 bases in between. This CDR3 comprises 17 residues. CDR3 protein: CATSESPPGVGQETQYF. CDR3 DNA sequence: TGTGCCACCAGTGAGTCACCTCCAGGGGTGGGTCAAGAGACCCAGTACTTC.

The rearrangement links TRBV7-9 to TRBJ2-7; tentative D call: TRBD1 (6 bases). This CDR3 has 14 residues. Trimming removed 5 bases at V and 3 bases at J, with 14 bases between. Germline CDR1 is SEHNR and CDR2 is FQNEAQ (reference sequence). CDR3 nucleotides: TGTGCCAGCAGCCCTTACAGGGAAAGCTACGAGCAGTACTTC. Translated: CASSPYRESYEQYF.

The chain carries TRBV11-3 and TRBJ2-7; D unclear. With 3 bases removed from V and 0 bases from J, the gap between germline ends came to 9 bases. The CDR3 runs 14 residues. The germline gives CDR1 SGHNT, CDR2 YENEEA. The CDR3 sequence: CASSFMATSYEQYF. CDR3 coding DNA: TGTGCCAGCAGCTTTATGGCCACCTCCTACGAGCAGTACTTC.

The V gene is TRBV30, the J gene TRBJ2-2; no clear D. The CDR3 sequence is 14 residues long. With 8 bases removed from V and 6 bases from J, the gap between germline ends came to 19 bases. Germline CDR1 and CDR2: GTSNPN and SVGIG (reference sequence). CDR3 bases: TGTGCCCTCCTTTTTTATGAAAAACCCGGGGAGCTGTTTTTT. Residues: CALLFYEKPGELFF.

CDR3 sequence (DNA): TGTGCCAGCAGTCAGCCCCCGAACACTGAAGCTTTCTTT. It encodes CASSQPPNTEAFF. This sequence joins TRBV12-3 or TRBV12-4 and TRBJ1-1; D remains unclear. V shed 5 bases and J shed 1 base, with 8 bases lying between them. The CDR3 is made up of 13 amino acids.

This rearrangement joins TRBV19 to TRBJ2-3; the match to TRBD2 covers 10 bases. Germline V gene sequence: CDR1 LNHDA, CDR2 SQIVND (reference sequence). The CDR3 totals 16 residues. The V gene end was trimmed by 4 bases and the J gene end by 0 bases; junction bases not matched to a gene: 4. CDR3 protein: CASSRLAGASTDTQYF. The CDR3 DNA reads as TGTGCCAGTAGTAGGCTAGCGGGGGCCAGCACAGATACGCAGTATTTT.

V and J are TRBV21-1 and TRBJ1-1; the table gives TRBD1 as D, unverified against the DNA. TRBV21-1 is an annotated pseudogene. This CDR3 spans 11 amino acids. The CDR3 DNA is TGTGCCAGCAAACCCAACAGGGGAGCTTTCTTT. It specifies CASKPNRGAFF.

The chain couples TRBV12-3 or TRBV12-4 to TRBJ1-1; possible D gene TRBD1, 6 bases. The V end was cut by 5 bases, the J end by 4 bases, with 8 bases between. The CDR3 runs 12 residues. The DNA for the CDR3 is TGTGCCAGCAGTCTCAGGGGCACTGAAGCTTTCTTT. Translating gives CASSLRGTEAFF.

V is TRBV6-2 or TRBV6-3 and J is TRBJ2-7; D ambiguous. Per the germline V gene, CDR1 is MNHEY and CDR2 is SVGEGT. The CDR3 is made up of 11 amino acids. The V end was cut by 6 bases, the J end by 7 bases, with 10 bases between. The CDR3 bases are TGTGCCAGCAGCCGCAAAGGGGAGCAGTACTTC. Translating gives CASSRKGEQYF.

This clone was picked up a small number of times. The chain carries TRBV15 and TRBJ1-5, with D unresolved. V lost 0 bases, J lost 1 base, and 4 bases lay in between. The length of the CDR3 is 14 residues. CDR1 is LNHNV and CDR2 is YYDKDF in the germline V gene (reference sequence). The CDR3: CATSRDPSNQPQHF. The DNA for the CDR3 is TGTGCCACCAGCAGAGATCCAAGCAATCAGCCCCAGCATTTT.